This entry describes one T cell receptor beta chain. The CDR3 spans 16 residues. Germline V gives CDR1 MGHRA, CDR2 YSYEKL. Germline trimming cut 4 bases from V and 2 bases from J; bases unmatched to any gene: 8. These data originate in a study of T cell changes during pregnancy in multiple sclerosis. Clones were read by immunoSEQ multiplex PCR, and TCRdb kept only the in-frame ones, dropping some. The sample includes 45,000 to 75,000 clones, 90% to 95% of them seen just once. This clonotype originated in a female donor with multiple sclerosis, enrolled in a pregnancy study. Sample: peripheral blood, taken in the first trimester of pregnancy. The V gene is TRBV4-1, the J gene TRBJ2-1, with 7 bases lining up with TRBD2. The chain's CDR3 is CASSPAGAGPYNEQFF. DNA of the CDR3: TGCGCCAGCAGCCCCGCAGGAGCGGGGCCCTACAATGAGCAGTTCTTC.